Sequencing of this TCR beta chain was carried out in a study of T cell repertoires in ileal Crohn's disease. Findings of the study overall: Compared with non-smokers, active smokers at surgery showed more clonal expansions.

A word on this clone: The antigen remains undetermined.

V was shortened by 5 bases and J by 6 bases, with 10 bases between the two germline ends. The germline CDR1 and CDR2 sequences are MNHGY and SAAAGT. The CDR3 is 12 residues long. Assay: immunoSEQ multiplex PCR; the TCRdb copy retains only in-frame clones and omits some. The sample holds roughly 31,000 clones, about four fifths seen once. Sequences were obtained from ileal tissue. The chain links TRBV6-8 to TRBJ1-2; unclear D gene. This TCR was sampled from an adult with Crohn's disease. The CDR3 coding sequence is TGTGCCAGCAGTCCCAGTACACATGGCTACACCTTC. Translation gives CASSPSTHGYTF.